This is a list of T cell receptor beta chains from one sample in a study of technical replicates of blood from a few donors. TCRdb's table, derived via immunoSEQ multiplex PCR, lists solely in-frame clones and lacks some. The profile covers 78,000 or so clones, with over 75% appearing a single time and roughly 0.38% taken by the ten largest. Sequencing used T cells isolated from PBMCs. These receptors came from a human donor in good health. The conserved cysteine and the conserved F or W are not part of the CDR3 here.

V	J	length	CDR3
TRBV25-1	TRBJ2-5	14	ASSEWTGVHQETQY
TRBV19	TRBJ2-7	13	ASSTGTGAGYEQY
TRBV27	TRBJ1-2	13	ASSLSATGGGGYT
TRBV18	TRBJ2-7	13	ASSQGGDHSYEQY
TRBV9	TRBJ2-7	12	ASSEAGGSYEQY
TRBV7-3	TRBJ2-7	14	ASSQPPGGSAYEQY
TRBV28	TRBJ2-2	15	ASSLSYGISNTGELF
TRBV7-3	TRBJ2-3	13	ASSLGRERTDTQY
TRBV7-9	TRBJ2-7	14	ASSLLHQDRGYEQY
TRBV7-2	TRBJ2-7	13	ASSFKPGGPYEQY
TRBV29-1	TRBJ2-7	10	SVGSSYYEQY
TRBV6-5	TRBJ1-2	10	ASSIQGTGYT
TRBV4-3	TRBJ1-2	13	ASTLDRELGYGYT
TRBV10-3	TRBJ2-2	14	AISEDRPANTGELF
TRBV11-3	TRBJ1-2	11	ASSSQGGTGYT
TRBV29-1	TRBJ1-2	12	SDRQGTDYYGYT
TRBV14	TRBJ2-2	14	ASSQVRGTYTGELF
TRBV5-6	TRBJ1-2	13	ASSLSATPREGYT
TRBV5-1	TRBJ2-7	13	ASSLWREGAYEQY
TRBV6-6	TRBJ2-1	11	ASSSEISGSKF
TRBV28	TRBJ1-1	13	ASSVSTGGEGEAF
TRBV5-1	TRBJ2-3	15	ASSLKSSGRSEDTQY
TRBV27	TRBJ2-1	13	ASGWLAGDFNEQF
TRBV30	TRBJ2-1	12	AWSEGTSGSEQF
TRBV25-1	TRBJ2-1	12	ASSESGLAQEQF
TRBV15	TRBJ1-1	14	ATSSSGRVRESEAF
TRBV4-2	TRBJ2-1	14	ASSQELAGANNEQF
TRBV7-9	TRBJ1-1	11	ASSLDTNTEAF
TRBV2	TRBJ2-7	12	ASSEWRAVYEQY
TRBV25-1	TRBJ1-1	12	ASSDPGLHTEAF
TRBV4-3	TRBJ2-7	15	ASSQEIGFGESYEQY
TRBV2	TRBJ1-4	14	ASSERTALSREKLF